The clone carrying this T cell receptor beta chain was observed a single time. The antigen remains undetermined. The sample originates from a study of T cell repertoires and HLA-DP antigens. Across the whole study: Alloreactive CD4+ T cells targeted HLA-DP on transduced HeLa. Alloantigens: one with one groove difference and one with approximately ten differences versus self.

The protocol was immunoSEQ multiplex PCR, while the TCRdb copy is restricted to in-frame clones and leaves out a portion. The data show about 110,000 clones, 80% to 95% seen once. Notes on the study in general: Average cumulative frequency of previously undetected clones was about 36% against one allele and about 52% against the other. Pre-culture clonality, about 0.036, was far below sorted CD137+ clonality of 0.3 to 0.45.

CDR3 length: 14 residues. V lost 0 bases and J 0 bases, leaving 7 bases between the germline ends. CDR1 is SGHKS and CDR2 is YYEKEE in the germline V gene (reference sequence). The sample consisted of CD4+ T cells from PBMCs. V and J are TRBV5-5 and TRBJ2-7; D may match TRBD1 or TRBD2 (5 bases each). The source is a woman aged 18-30 years in good health and CMV-seronegative. The CDR3 loop reads CASSLGGSSYEQYF. The CDR3 DNA is TGTGCCAGCAGCTTGGGGGGGAGCTCCTACGAGCAGTACTTC.